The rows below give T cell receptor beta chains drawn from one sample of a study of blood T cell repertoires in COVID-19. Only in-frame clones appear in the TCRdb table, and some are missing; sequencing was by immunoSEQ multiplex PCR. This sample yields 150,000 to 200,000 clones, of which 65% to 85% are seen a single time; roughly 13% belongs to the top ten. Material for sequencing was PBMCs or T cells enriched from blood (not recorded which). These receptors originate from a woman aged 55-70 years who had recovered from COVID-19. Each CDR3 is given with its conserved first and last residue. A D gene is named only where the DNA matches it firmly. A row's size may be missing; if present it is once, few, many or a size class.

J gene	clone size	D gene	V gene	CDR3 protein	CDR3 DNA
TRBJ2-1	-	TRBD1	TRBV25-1	CASSWTGGGNEQFF	TGTGCCAGCAGTTGGACAGGAGGAGGCAATGAGCAGTTCTTC
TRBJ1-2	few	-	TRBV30	CAWNGGYYGYTF	TGTGCCTGGAACGGGGGATACTATGGCTACACCTTC
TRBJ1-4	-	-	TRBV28	CASTPSGSNEKLFF	TGTGCCAGCACCCCATCGGGATCTAATGAAAAACTGTTTTTT
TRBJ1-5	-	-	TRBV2	CASSEATGRNQPQHF	TGTGCCAGCAGTGAAGCTACAGGGCGCAATCAGCCCCAGCATTTT
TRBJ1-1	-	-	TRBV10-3	CAISEPGAGDTEAFF	TGTGCCATCAGTGAACCAGGGGCGGGGGACACTGAAGCTTTCTTT
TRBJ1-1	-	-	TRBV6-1	CASSESTAVNTEAFF	TGTGCCAGCAGTGAAAGTACAGCAGTGAACACTGAAGCTTTCTTT
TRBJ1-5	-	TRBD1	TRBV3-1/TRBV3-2	CASSWGQGSNQPQHF	TGTGCCAGCAGCTGGGGACAGGGTAGCAATCAGCCCCAGCATTTT
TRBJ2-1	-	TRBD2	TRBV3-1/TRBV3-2	CASSQALAGYNEQFF	TGTGCCAGCAGCCAAGCGTTAGCGGGGTATAATGAGCAGTTCTTC
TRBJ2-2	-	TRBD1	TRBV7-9	CASSPKGQPNTGELFF	TGTGCCAGCAGCCCAAAGGGACAGCCGAACACCGGGGAGCTGTTTTTT
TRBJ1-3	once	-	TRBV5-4	CASSPSGGAGNTIYF	TGTGCCAGCAGCCCAAGCGGGGGGGCTGGAAACACCATATATTTT
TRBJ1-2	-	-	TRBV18	CASSPSQGLFYGYTF	TGTGCCAGCTCACCTTCCCAGGGACTATTCTATGGCTACACCTTC
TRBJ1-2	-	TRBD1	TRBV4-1	CASSQEQGAVGYTF	TGCGCCAGCAGCCAAGAGCAGGGGGCCGTTGGCTACACCTTC
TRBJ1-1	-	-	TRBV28	CASSPNFYLNTEAFF	TGTGCCAGCAGTCCGAACTTCTATTTGAACACTGAAGCTTTCTTT
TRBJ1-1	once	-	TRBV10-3	CAIQREGGTEAFF	TGTGCCATCCAGCGAGAGGGAGGCACTGAAGCTTTCTTT
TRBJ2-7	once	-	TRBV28	CASSLGQGVKYEQYF	TGTGCCAGCAGTTTAGGGCAGGGCGTTAAATACGAGCAGTACTTC
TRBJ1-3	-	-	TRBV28	CASSSLGNTIYF	TGTGCCAGCAGTTCCCTTGGAAACACCATATATTTT
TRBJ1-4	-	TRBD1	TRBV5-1	CASSFGQGLEKLFF	TGCGCCAGCAGCTTTGGACAGGGACTTGAAAAACTGTTTTTT
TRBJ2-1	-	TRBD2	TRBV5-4	CASTIGAGGYRTYNEQFF	TGTGCCAGCACCATTGGAGCGGGGGGATATCGGACCTACAATGAGCAGTTCTTC
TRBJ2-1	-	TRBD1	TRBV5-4	CASSLTGGSDEQFF	TGTGCCAGCAGCCTAACAGGGGGCTCGGATGAGCAGTTCTTC
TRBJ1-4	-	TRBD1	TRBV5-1	CASSLAGTGNEKLFF	TGCGCCAGCAGCTTGGCTGGGACAGGGAATGAAAAACTGTTTTTT
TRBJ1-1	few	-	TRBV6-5	CASMETGRPNTEAFF	TGTGCCAGCATGGAAACAGGGCGCCCGAACACTGAAGCTTTCTTT
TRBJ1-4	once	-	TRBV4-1	CASSKPGHNNEKLFF	TGCGCCAGCAGCAAACCGGGACACAATAATGAAAAACTGTTTTTT
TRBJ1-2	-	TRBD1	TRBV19	CASSTWTGRDGYTF	TGTGCCAGTAGTACCTGGACAGGGAGGGATGGCTACACCTTC
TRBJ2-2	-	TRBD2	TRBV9	CASSVLAGGNTGELFF	TGTGCCAGCAGCGTCCTAGCGGGAGGGAACACCGGGGAGCTGTTTTTT
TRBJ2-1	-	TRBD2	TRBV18	CASSPPVSGSSYNEQFF	TGTGCCAGCTCACCACCTGTTAGCGGGAGCTCCTACAATGAGCAGTTCTTC
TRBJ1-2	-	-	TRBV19	CASRSYEGYGYTF	TGTGCCAGTAGATCTTACGAGGGTTATGGCTACACCTTC
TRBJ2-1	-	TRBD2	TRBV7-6	CASSRSGNYNEQFF	TGTGCCAGCAGCCGAAGCGGGAACTACAATGAGCAGTTCTTC
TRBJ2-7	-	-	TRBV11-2	CASSFRENEQYF	TGTGCCAGCAGCTTCCGTGAGAACGAGCAGTACTTC
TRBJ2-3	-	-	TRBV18	CASSPPSRNPRDTQYF	TGTGCCAGCTCACCACCATCGCGGAATCCCCGGGATACGCAGTATTTT
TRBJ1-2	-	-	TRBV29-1	CSVGPRLNSYGYTF	TGCAGCGTTGGACCCCGGTTGAACAGCTATGGCTACACCTTC
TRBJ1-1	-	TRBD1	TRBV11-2	CASSVTGALNTEAFF	TGTGCCAGCAGCGTGACAGGGGCCTTGAACACTGAAGCTTTCTTT
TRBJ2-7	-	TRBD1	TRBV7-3	CASSTNIRDRLEQYF	TGTGCCAGCAGCACCAATATCCGGGACAGGTTAGAGCAGTACTTC
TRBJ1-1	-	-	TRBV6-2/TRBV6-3	CASSYFRGDTEAFF	TGTGCCAGCAGTTACTTCAGGGGCGACACTGAAGCTTTCTTT
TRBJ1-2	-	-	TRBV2	CASSYTEIANYGYTF	TGTGCCAGCAGTTATACAGAAATAGCTAACTATGGCTACACCTTC
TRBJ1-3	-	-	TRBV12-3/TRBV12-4	CASSFEVGNTIYF	TGTGCCAGCAGTTTCGAGGTTGGAAACACCATATATTTT
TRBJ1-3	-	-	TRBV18	CASSPRDAPRGGTIYF	TGTGCCAGCTCACCACGAGACGCACCCCGGGGGGGCACCATATATTTT
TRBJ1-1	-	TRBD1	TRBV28	CASRPGQGRFWAEAFF	TGTGCCAGCAGACCAGGACAGGGGAGATTTTGGGCTGAAGCTTTCTTT
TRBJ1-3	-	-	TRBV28	CASSLYAGSLSGNTIYF	TGTGCCAGCAGTTTATACGCAGGCTCGCTCTCTGGAAACACCATATATTTT
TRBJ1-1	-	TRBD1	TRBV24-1	CAMGQMKNTEAFF	TGTGCCATGGGACAGATGAAGAACACTGAAGCTTTCTTT
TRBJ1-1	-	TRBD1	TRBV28	CASSPWTGNTEAFF	TGTGCCAGCAGTCCTTGGACAGGGAACACTGAAGCTTTCTTT
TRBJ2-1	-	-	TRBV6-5	CASTLQAGEEQFF	TGTGCCAGCACCTTACAAGCAGGGGAGGAGCAGTTCTTC
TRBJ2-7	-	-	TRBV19	CASSTRGGRTPYEQYF	TGTGCCAGTAGTACTAGGGGCGGCAGAACACCCTACGAGCAGTACTTC
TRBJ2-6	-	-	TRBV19	CASRLQHSGANVLTF	TGTGCCAGTAGGCTACAGCACTCTGGGGCCAACGTCCTGACTTTC
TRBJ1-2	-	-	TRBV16	CASSQSWSGDGYTF	TGTGCCAGCAGCCAATCATGGTCAGGGGACGGCTACACCTTC
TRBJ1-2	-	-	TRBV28	CASRPGANYGYTF	TGTGCCAGCCGGCCAGGGGCGAACTATGGCTACACCTTC
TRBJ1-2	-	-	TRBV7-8	CASSSQVNYGYTF	TGTGCCAGCAGCTCCCAGGTGAACTATGGCTACACCTTC
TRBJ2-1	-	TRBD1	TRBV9	CASSARGLTYNEQFF	TGTGCCAGCAGCGCGAGGGGGCTGACCTACAATGAGCAGTTCTTC
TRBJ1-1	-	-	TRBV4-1	CASSQDPFPDTEAFF	TGCGCCAGCAGCCAAGATCCTTTCCCGGACACTGAAGCTTTCTTT
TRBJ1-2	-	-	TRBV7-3	CASSPGTNYGYTF	TGTGCCAGCAGCCCCGGGACTAACTATGGCTACACCTTC
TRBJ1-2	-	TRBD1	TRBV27	CASSPRDSHYGYTF	TGTGCCAGCAGTCCCCGGGACAGCCATTATGGCTACACCTTC
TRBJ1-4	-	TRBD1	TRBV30	CAWTDRGNEKLFF	TGTGCCTGGACGGACAGGGGAAATGAAAAACTGTTTTTT
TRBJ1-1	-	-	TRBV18	CASSPQEWTANTEAFF	TGTGCCAGCTCACCGCAGGAGTGGACAGCGAACACTGAAGCTTTCTTT
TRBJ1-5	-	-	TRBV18	CASSAPGTPSQPQHF	TGTGCCAGCTCAGCCCCAGGTACCCCCAGTCAGCCCCAGCATTTT
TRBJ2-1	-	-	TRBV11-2	CASSLTTQREQGMAVEQFF	TGTGCCAGCAGCTTAACTACCCAGAGGGAACAGGGAATGGCGGTGGAGCAGTTCTTC